The 29 T cell receptor beta chains in this list originate from one sample, sequenced in a study of T-cell reconstitution after alpha-beta-depleted transplantation in children. TCRbeta library preparation incorporated unique molecular identifiers. TCRdb re-called the PCR reads through MiXCR, storing one row per CDR3 protein. The sample holds under 100,000 distinct CDR3 sequences, around 16% seen once. The starting material was PBMCs, mostly from graft donor cells, obtained 180 days after TCRalphabeta/CD19-depleted stem cell transplant. Receptor source: a male patient between 2 and 15 years old who had a stem cell transplant for acute lymphoblastic leukemia, so the T cells may come from the graft donor.

There are many counts of this clonotype. The chain has TRBV29-1 and TRBJ2-7, with 8 bases identical to TRBD1. Germline CDR1 reads SQVTM; CDR2 reads ANQGSEA. This CDR3 comprises 13 residues. V gave up 6 bases and J gave up 5 bases; unmatched junction bases: 9. CDR3 sequence reads: CSVRQGAVNEQYF. DNA for the CDR3: TGCAGCGTGCGGCAGGGGGCTGTCAACGAGCAGTACTTC.

The chain is built from TRBV7-9 and TRBJ2-7; TRBD2 agrees at 8 bases. Germline-derived CDR1 and CDR2 are SEHNR and FQNEAQ (reference sequence). The CDR3 runs 14 residues. Losses at the gene ends were 2 bases for V and 0 bases for J; bases not matched to a gene: 0. The CDR3 reads CASSLSGGSYEQYF. Written as DNA, the CDR3 is TGTGCCAGCAGCTTAAGCGGGGGCTCCTACGAGCAGTACTTC.

This clonotype was counted a single time. The chain employs TRBV12-5 and TRBJ1-2, with D possibly matching TRBD1 (6 bases). The ends were cut back, 5 bases at V and 7 bases at J, with 17 bases in the middle. CDR3 length: 14 residues. Looked up from germline, CDR1 is LGHNT and CDR2 is FRNRAP. CDR3 in amino acids: CASGLGGGALGYTF. The CDR3 DNA reads TGTGCTAGTGGTCTCGGCGGGGGGGCGCTTGGCTACACCTTC.

The V gene is TRBV20-1, the J gene TRBJ2-1, with D tentatively TRBD1 (6 bases). The CDR3 loop spans 16 amino acids. Trimming removed 6 bases at V and 0 bases at J, with 18 bases between. Per the germline V gene, CDR1 is DFQATT and CDR2 is SNEGSKA (reference sequence). This CDR3 is CSASVNRASSYNEQFF. The CDR3 DNA reads TGCAGTGCCTCAGTCAACAGGGCGAGCTCCTACAATGAGCAGTTCTTC.

This clonotype was detected a few times. This chain uses TRBV5-1 with TRBJ1-5; D is possibly TRBD1 (5 bases). CDR1 is SGHRS, CDR2 YFSETQ, per germline. Trimming removed 5 bases at V and 4 bases at J, with 16 bases between. The length of the CDR3 is 15 residues. The CDR3 loop is CASRRDSQQNQPQHF. CDR3 DNA sequence: TGCGCCAGCAGACGCGACAGCCAACAAAATCAGCCCCAGCATTTT. Full variable domain (missing parts from reference TRBV5-1 and TRBJ1-5): KAGVTQTPRYLIKTRGQQVTLSCSPISGHRSVSWYQQTPGQGLQFLFEYFSETQRNKGNFPGRFSGRQFSNSRSEMNVSTLELGDSALYLCASRRDSQQNQPQHFGDGTRLSIL.

This clonotype was seen a few times. The rearrangement links TRBV7-8 to TRBJ1-3; D remains unclear. CDR3 length: 17 amino acids. The V gene lost 4 bases and the J gene lost 0 bases, with 16 bases spanning the gap. Germline CDR1 SGHVS, CDR2 FQNEAQ. This CDR3 reads CASSSGGSLTSGNTIYF. In nucleotides, the CDR3 is TGTGCCAGCAGCTCAGGCGGTTCCCTTACCTCTGGAAACACCATATATTTT.

This clonotype was found many times. The rearrangement links TRBV12-3 or TRBV12-4 to TRBJ1-2; unclear D gene. Trimming removed 1 base from V and 5 bases from J, with 17 bases in between. The CDR3 extends over 16 amino acids. The CDR3 sequence is CASSLVNYGNEYGYTF. In nucleotides, the CDR3 is TGTGCCAGCAGTTTAGTTAATTATGGGAACGAGTATGGCTACACCTTC.

This chain uses TRBV10-3 with TRBJ2-1, with D perhaps TRBD2 (5 bases). The V gene lost 10 bases and the J gene lost 6 bases, with 22 bases spanning the gap. Germline V lookup: CDR1 ENHRY, CDR2 SYGVKD. The CDR3 loop spans 15 amino acids. The CDR3, as DNA: TGTGCCACCGGGTTGAGGACCAGCGGCCCCAATGAGCAGTTCTTC. It codes for CATGLRTSGPNEQFF.

This clonotype has a handful of counts. The chain joins TRBV24-1 to TRBJ1-2, with a weak D call TRBD1 (6 bases). The CDR3 totals 14 residues. Germline CDR1 is KGHDR and CDR2 is SFDVKD. Trimming removed 2 bases at V and 8 bases at J, with 14 bases between. CDR3 residues: CATSDYREDSGYTF. The CDR3 DNA sequence: TGTGCCACCAGTGATTACAGGGAGGATTCGGGCTACACCTTC.

The chain combines TRBV29-1 with TRBJ1-1; D unresolved. CDR1 is SQVTM and CDR2 is ANQGSEA in the germline V gene. This CDR3 comprises 12 residues. Trimming stripped 2 bases from V and 3 bases from J, with 7 bases between. CDR3 coding DNA: TGCAGCGTTGAACGTCGGTACACTGAAGCTTTCTTT. The encoded protein is CSVERRYTEAFF.

This clonotype has a count of ten or more. The chain is built from TRBV5-1 and TRBJ2-7; perhaps TRBD2 as D (5 bases). The CDR3 runs 14 residues. With 0 bases removed from V and 7 bases from J, the gap between germline ends came to 14 bases. In germline, CDR1 is SGHRS, CDR2 YFSETQ. The CDR3 protein is CASSLGDPREEQYF. The CDR3 bases are TGCGCCAGCAGCTTGGGAGACCCCCGGGAAGAGCAGTACTTC. The variable domain in full, completed from reference TRBV5-1 and TRBJ2-7, reads KAGVTQTPRYLIKTRGQQVTLSCSPISGHRSVSWYQQTPGQGLQFLFEYFSETQRNKGNFPGRFSGRQFSNSRSEMNVSTLELGDSALYLCASSLGDPREEQYFGPGTRLTVT.

This clonotype showed up just once. In DNA, the CDR3 is TGTGCCAGTCACGACAGCTGGAACACCGGGGAGCTGTTTTTT. Its translation: CASHDSWNTGELFF. This chain connects TRBV12-3 or TRBV12-4 to TRBJ2-2; possible D gene TRBD1, 5 bases. This CDR3 is built from 14 residues. V lost 9 bases and J lost 1, with 12 bases in between.

In this sample, this clonotype turned up a few times. The V call is TRBV20-1, the J call TRBJ2-1; possibly TRBD1 for D (5 bases). The CDR3 sequence is 17 residues long. The germline V gene has CDR1 DFQATT and CDR2 SNEGSKA (reference sequence). V was pared by 0 bases and J by 5 bases, with 20 bases between. The DNA for the CDR3 is TGCAGTGCTAGAGATATACTTGGGCTAGGGGATCACAATGAGCAGTTCTTC. Protein sequence: CSARDILGLGDHNEQFF.

This clonotype was seen repeatedly, ten times or more. This chain links TRBV9 with TRBJ2-1; 7 bases line up with TRBD1. V lost 3 bases, J lost 5 bases, and 5 bases stayed unmatched. Germline-derived CDR1 and CDR2 are SGDLS and YYNGEE. The CDR3 runs to 14 residues. CDR3 amino acids: CASSADRANNEQFF. As DNA, the CDR3 is TGTGCCAGCAGCGCCGACAGGGCGAACAATGAGCAGTTCTTC. Based on the CDR3 plus reference TRBV9 and TRBJ2-1, the full variable domain is DSGVTQTPKHLITATGQRVTLRCSPRSGDLSVYWYQQSLDQGLQFLIQYYNGEERAKGNILERFSAQQFPDLHSELNLSSLELGDSALYFCASSADRANNEQFFGPGTRLTVL.

This CDR3 reads CSARPGGQGAYEQFF. CDR3 DNA: TGCAGTGCTAGGCCCGGGGGACAGGGGGCTTATGAGCAGTTCTTC. The chain couples TRBV20-1 to TRBJ2-1; TRBD1 matches at 12 bases. The CDR3 is 15 amino acids. Germline V gene lookup returns CDR1 DFQATT and CDR2 SNEGSKA (reference sequence). V trimming: 3 bases; J trimming: 8 bases; junction bases outside the gene matches: 8.

The V and J genes are TRBV4-2 and TRBJ1-2; D perhaps matches TRBD1 (5 bases). Trimming left V 2 bases short and J 1 base short, with 11 bases between. Germline CDR1 is LGHNA and CDR2 is YNFKEQ. This CDR3 is built from 15 residues. In nucleotides, the CDR3 is TGTGCCAGCAGCCAAAGGGACGGGATTAACTATGGCTACACCTTC. Its translation: CASSQRDGINYGYTF.

The V and J genes are TRBV6-5 and TRBJ1-1, with D hard to call. The V and J ends lost 2 bases and 1 base respectively, with 5 bases between them. Germline V lookup: CDR1 MNHEY, CDR2 SVGAGI. The CDR3 is 13 residues long. The CDR3: CASSYGENTEAFF. The CDR3 DNA is TGTGCCAGCAGTTACGGGGAGAACACTGAAGCTTTCTTT.

CDR3 nucleotide sequence: TGTGCCAGCAGCGATCCCACCTCGAAGGAGCAGCCCCAGCATTTT. Translation: CASSDPTSKEQPQHF. V and J are TRBV4-2 and TRBJ1-5; D remains ambiguous. CDR1 LGHNA and CDR2 YNFKEQ come from the germline V gene. The CDR3 is 15 amino acids. V dropped 5 bases and J dropped 7 bases, with 18 bases sitting between them.

The CDR3 is CASSSPGQINQPQHF. Here the CDR3 DNA reads TGTGCCAGCAGCTCTCCGGGACAGATCAATCAGCCCCAGCATTTT. The V and J genes are TRBV5-8 and TRBJ1-5, with 7 bases aligning to TRBD1. The trim removed 3 bases at V and 3 bases at J, leaving 6 bases unmatched. Germline CDR1 is SGHTS and CDR2 is YDEGEE. CDR3 length: 15 amino acids.

This clonotype was detected once. The chain uses TRBV4-1 and TRBJ2-1; D uncertain. Looked up from germline, CDR1 is MGHRA and CDR2 is YSYEKL. V lost 0 bases and J 3 bases, leaving 9 bases between the germline ends. This CDR3 is built from 15 residues. CDR3 loop: CASSQELMVYNEQFF. DNA for the CDR3: TGCGCCAGCAGCCAAGAATTAATGGTCTACAATGAGCAGTTCTTC.

This clonotype was observed a few times. The gene calls are TRBV15 and TRBJ2-3, with TRBD2 matching over 9 bases. J lost 5 bases, V lost 0 bases, and 12 bases had no gene match. Per the germline V gene, CDR1 is LNHNV and CDR2 is YYDKDF (reference sequence). This CDR3 spans 18 amino acids. The CDR3 nucleotides are TGTGCCACCAGCAGAGATCTACCGAGCGGGGGGCTAGTAGATACGCAGTATTTT. Translated, it gives CATSRDLPSGGLVDTQYF. The full variable domain, with the rest looked up from reference TRBV15 and TRBJ2-3, is DAMVIQNPRYQVTQFGKPVTLSCSQTLNHNVMYWYQQKSSQAPKLLFHYYDKDFNNEADTPDNFQSRRPNTSFCFLDIRSPGLGDTAMYLCATSRDLPSGGLVDTQYFGPGTRLTVL.

This clonotype has just a few counts. The V and J genes are TRBV7-2 and TRBJ2-5; tentative D call: TRBD1 (6 bases). The CDR3 has 15 residues. V lost 5 bases and J 3 bases, leaving 16 bases between the germline ends. The germline CDR1 and CDR2 sequences are SGHTA and FQGNSA. Here the CDR3 reads CASSPDSYTKETQYF. In nucleotides, the CDR3 is TGTGCCAGCAGCCCGGACAGCTATACGAAAGAGACCCAGTACTTC.

This clonotype was recorded a few times. The V call is TRBV10-3, the J call TRBJ2-5, with 9 positions matching TRBD1. The CDR3 is 15 residues long. V dropped 6 bases and J dropped 7; count of bases not matched to a gene: 12. Per germline, CDR1 ENHRY and CDR2 SYGVKD. The CDR3 loop reads CAISDRGEVEGTQYF. Here the CDR3 DNA reads TGTGCCATCAGCGACAGGGGGGAAGTGGAGGGGACCCAGTACTTC.

The V gene is TRBV4-3, the J gene TRBJ2-6, with D possibly matching TRBD2 (5 bases). The CDR3 totals 17 residues. V was shortened by 1 base and J by 0 bases, with 10 bases between the two germline ends. Germline V lookup: CDR1 LGHNA, CDR2 YSLEER. The CDR3 loop reads CASSQGPGSSGANVLTF. The CDR3 bases are TGCGCCAGCAGCCAAGGGCCGGGAAGCTCTGGGGCCAACGTCCTGACTTTC.

This clonotype was counted a few times. V is TRBV10-3 and J is TRBJ2-1; TRBD2 matches 10 bases. J was trimmed by 8 bases and V by 4 bases; bases with no gene match: 5. Germline values: CDR1 ENHRY, CDR2 SYGVKD. This CDR3 contains 14 residues. DNA of the CDR3: TGTGCCATCAGTGGGGGGACTAGCGTCGATGAGCAGTTCTTC. The encoded protein is CAISGGTSVDEQFF.

This clonotype was seen more than once but under ten times. The chain couples TRBV20-1 to TRBJ1-1; 8 bases are a match to TRBD1. The CDR3 extends over 14 amino acids. In germline, CDR1 is DFQATT, CDR2 SNEGSKA (reference sequence). V was clipped by 3 bases and J by 5 bases; unmatched bases: 8. CDR3 loop: CSASKDRVRTEAFF. The CDR3 DNA follows: TGCAGTGCTAGCAAGGACAGGGTTCGGACTGAAGCTTTCTTT.

In its sample, this clonotype was seen a few times. The V gene is TRBV4-3, the J gene TRBJ1-4; maybe TRBD1 (5 bases). Trimming pared 0 bases from V and 12 bases from J, leaving 11 bases between. The CDR3 length is 13 residues. Germline lookup yields CDR1 LGHNA and CDR2 YSLEER. The CDR3 DNA reads as TGCGCCAGCAGCCAAGAATGGGAGGGGCAACTGTTTTTT. Translated: CASSQEWEGQLFF.

This chain uses TRBV15 with TRBJ2-6; D is unclear. The CDR3 runs to 18 residues. Per the germline V gene, CDR1 is LNHNV and CDR2 is YYDKDF (reference sequence). V was trimmed by 0 bases and J by 2 bases, leaving 14 bases between them. In nucleotides, the CDR3 is TGTGCCACCAGCAGAGATCGGCTAGGGTACCCTGGGGCCAACGTCCTGACTTTC. Protein sequence: CATSRDRLGYPGANVLTF.

This clonotype was observed a few times. The chain has TRBV12-3 or TRBV12-4 and TRBJ1-1; D is unresolved. This CDR3 spans 14 amino acids. V dropped 5 bases and J dropped 1 base, with 11 bases sitting between them. The CDR3 loop is CASSATVGNTEAFF. The CDR3 DNA is TGTGCCAGCAGTGCAACAGTTGGGAACACTGAAGCTTTCTTT.